Listed here are 3 T cell receptor beta chains from one sample, sequenced in a study of cytotoxic CD8 clonotypes in ibrutinib-treated CLL. Assay: immunoSEQ multiplex PCR; the TCRdb copy retains only in-frame clones and omits some. The sample includes almost 85,000 clones, about 86% of them seen just once. Sequenced material: PBMCs, taken before ibrutinib treatment. The receptors come from a human donor with chronic lymphocytic leukemia.

The chain is built from TRBV7-2 and TRBJ2-7; 10 nucleotides match TRBD2. CDR1 and CDR2 (germline): SGHTA, FQGNSA. The J segment lost 6 bases and the V segment lost 0 bases, leaving 2 bases of the junction unmatched. This CDR3 has 14 amino acids. The CDR3 sequence is CASSLASGRSEQYF. CDR3 sequence (DNA): TGTGCCAGCAGCTTAGCTAGCGGGAGGTCCGAGCAGTACTTC.

CDR3 in amino acids: CASSPRGPGPADTQYF. In DNA, the CDR3 is TGTGCCAGCTCACCACGGGGCCCCGGCCCCGCCGATACGCAGTATTTT. The chain couples TRBV18 to TRBJ2-3, with D maybe TRBD1 (5 bases). V was clipped by 1 base and J by 6 bases, with 17 bases between them. The CDR3 runs 16 residues. Germline loops: CDR1 KGHSH, CDR2 LQKENI.

The J gene is TRBJ1-1, the V gene TRBV28; D is undetermined. The CDR3 is 14 amino acids. V gave up 3 bases and J gave up 0 bases, with 8 bases separating them. The germline V gene encodes CDR1 MDHEN and CDR2 SYDVKM. CDR3 loop: CASSLGALNTEAFF. The CDR3, as DNA: TGTGCCAGCAGTTTGGGCGCTTTGAACACTGAAGCTTTCTTT.